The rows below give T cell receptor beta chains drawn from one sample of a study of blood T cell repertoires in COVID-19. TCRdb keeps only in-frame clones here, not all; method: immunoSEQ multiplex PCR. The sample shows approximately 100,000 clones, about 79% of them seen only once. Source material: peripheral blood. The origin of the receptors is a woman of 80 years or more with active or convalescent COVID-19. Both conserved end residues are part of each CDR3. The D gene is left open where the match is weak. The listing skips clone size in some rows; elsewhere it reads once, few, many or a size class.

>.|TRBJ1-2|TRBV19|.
CASSRADYGYTF
TGTGCCAGTAGCAGGGCTGACTATGGCTACACCTTC
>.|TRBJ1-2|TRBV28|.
CASSSLYGYTF
TGTGCCAGCAGCTCCCTATATGGCTACACCTTC
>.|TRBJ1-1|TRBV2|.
CASIDPKAGTEAFF
TGTGCCAGCATAGACCCGAAAGCGGGCACTGAAGCTTTCTTT
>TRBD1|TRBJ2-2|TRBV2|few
CASGYGQAPGELFF
TGTGCCAGCGGGTATGGACAGGCCCCCGGGGAGCTGTTTTTT
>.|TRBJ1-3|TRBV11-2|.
CASSLAGGSSGNTIYF
TGTGCCAGCAGCTTAGCGGGGGGCAGCTCTGGAAACACCATATATTTT
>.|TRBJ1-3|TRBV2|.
CASSEQSRSGNTIYF
TGTGCCAGCAGTGAACAGTCCCGCTCTGGAAACACCATATATTTT
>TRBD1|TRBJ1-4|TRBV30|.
CAWEVQGEEKLFF
TGTGCCTGGGAAGTTCAGGGGGAAGAAAAACTGTTTTTT
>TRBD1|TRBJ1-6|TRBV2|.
CASSEFQGALGSPLHF
TGTGCCAGCAGTGAATTCCAGGGGGCTTTAGGATCACCCCTCCACTTT
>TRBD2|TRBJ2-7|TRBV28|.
CASSSAQRGLYEQYF
TGTGCCAGCAGTTCTGCCCAGCGGGGTCTCTACGAGCAGTACTTC
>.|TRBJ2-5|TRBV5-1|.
CASRSEETQYF
TGCGCCAGCAGGTCAGAAGAGACCCAGTACTTC
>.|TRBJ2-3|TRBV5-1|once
CASRESSTDTQYF
TGCGCCAGCAGGGAGTCTAGCACAGATACGCAGTATTTT
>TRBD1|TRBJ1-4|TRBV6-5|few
CASRTGGGFQLFF
TGTGCCAGCAGGACAGGGGGCGGTTTTCAACTGTTTTTT
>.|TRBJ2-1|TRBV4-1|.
CASSHLGGASEQFF
TGCGCCAGCAGCCACCTAGGGGGGGCGTCTGAGCAGTTCTTC
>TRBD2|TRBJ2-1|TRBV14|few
CASSALTSGSVLYEQFF
TGTGCCAGCAGCGCACTGACTAGCGGGAGCGTCTTGTATGAGCAGTTCTTC
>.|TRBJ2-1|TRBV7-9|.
CASSLGLFSYNEQFF
TGTGCCAGCAGCTTAGGGCTTTTCTCCTACAATGAGCAGTTCTTC
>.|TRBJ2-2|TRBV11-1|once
CASSLGAATGELFF
TGTGCCAGCAGCTTAGGGGCAGCCACCGGGGAGCTGTTTTTT
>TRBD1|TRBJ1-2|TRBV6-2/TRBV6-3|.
CASSATGGVINYGYTF
TGTGCCAGCAGTGCGACAGGGGGCGTTATTAACTATGGCTACACCTTC
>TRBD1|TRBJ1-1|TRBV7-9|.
CASSVQGVGTEAFF
TGTGCCAGCAGCGTACAGGGGGTGGGCACTGAAGCTTTCTTT
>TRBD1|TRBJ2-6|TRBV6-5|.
CASRQQGTGANVLTF
TGTGCCAGCAGACAACAGGGGACTGGGGCCAACGTCCTGACTTTC
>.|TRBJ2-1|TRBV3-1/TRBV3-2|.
CASSQESGVPYNEQFF
TGTGCCAGCAGCCAAGAATCGGGGGTTCCCTACAATGAGCAGTTCTTC
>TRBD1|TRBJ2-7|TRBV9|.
CASSESPGTGAYNSYEQYF
TGTGCCAGCAGCGAAAGTCCCGGGACAGGGGCGTACAACTCCTACGAGCAGTACTTC
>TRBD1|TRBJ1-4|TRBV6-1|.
CASSVIKPTGGSTNEKLFF
TGTGCCAGCAGTGTAATAAAACCGACAGGGGGGTCAACTAATGAAAAACTGTTTTTT
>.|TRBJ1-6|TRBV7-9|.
CASSPGGSYNSPLHF
TGTGCCAGCAGCCCGGGGGGCTCCTATAATTCACCCCTCCACTTT
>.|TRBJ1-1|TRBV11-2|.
CASHGHPNTEAFF
TGTGCCAGCCACGGACACCCGAACACTGAAGCTTTCTTT
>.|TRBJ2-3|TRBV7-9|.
CASSTSDTQYF
TGTGCCAGCAGCACTTCAGATACGCAGTATTTT
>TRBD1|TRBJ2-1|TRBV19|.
CASSAGTGLYNEQFF
TGTGCCAGTAGTGCCGGGACAGGCCTTTACAATGAGCAGTTCTTC
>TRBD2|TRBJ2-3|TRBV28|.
CASSFPPSGVTDTQYF
TGTGCCAGCAGTTTCCCACCTAGCGGGGTTACAGATACGCAGTATTTT
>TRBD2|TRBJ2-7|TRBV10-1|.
CASPRLAGAIDEQYF
TGCGCCAGCCCCAGACTAGCGGGTGCGATCGACGAGCAGTACTTC
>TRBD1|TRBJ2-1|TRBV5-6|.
CASSLGTVNEQFF
TGTGCCAGCAGCCTAGGGACAGTCAATGAGCAGTTCTTC
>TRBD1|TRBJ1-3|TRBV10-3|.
CAKLTGSSGNTIYF
TGTGCCAAACTGACAGGGTCTTCTGGAAACACCATATATTTT
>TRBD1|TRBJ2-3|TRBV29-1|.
CSVEGTGGTDTQYF
TGCAGCGTTGAAGGGACAGGGGGCACAGATACGCAGTATTTT
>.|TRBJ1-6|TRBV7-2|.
CASSLHRDTRNSPLHF
TGTGCCAGCAGCTTACACCGGGACACGCGAAATTCACCCCTCCACTTT